Listed here are 4 T cell receptor beta chains from one sample, sequenced in a study of identical twins. TCRdb reanalysed the 5' RACE reads using MiXCR and keeps one entry per CDR3 protein. The data show 450,000 or so distinct CDR3 sequences, 13% to 15% seen once. The same sample was also used in a study of yellow fever vaccine responses in identical twins.

The material sequenced was CD4+ T cells sorted from blood. All receptors come from a woman aged 18-29 years in good health.

This clonotype was detected only a few times. The CDR3 loop reads CASSTGGLALSKYF. The CDR3 nucleotides read TGTGCCAGCAGCACAGGGGGTCTAGCGCTGAGCAAGTACTTC. The chain recombines TRBV7-2 with TRBJ2-7; 8 bases line up with TRBD1. The V and J ends lost 5 bases and 11 bases, in that order; junction bases with no gene match: 14. Germline values: CDR1 SGHTA, CDR2 FQGNSA. The CDR3 extends over 14 amino acids.

The gene calls are TRBV6-4 and TRBJ2-3, with D tentatively TRBD1 or TRBD2 (5 bases each). The CDR3 runs 15 residues. From germline, CDR1 is MRHNA and CDR2 SNTAGT. Trimming shortened V by 2 bases and J by 0 bases, and 9 bases separated the two germline ends. CDR3 sequence (DNA): TGTGCCAGCAGTGACCGGGGCGCGAGCACAGATACGCAGTATTTT. It encodes CASSDRGASTDTQYF.

The chain joins TRBV7-2 to TRBJ2-7; D is perhaps TRBD2 (6 bases). In germline, CDR1 is SGHTA, CDR2 FQGNSA. With 5 bases removed from V and 0 bases from J, the gap between germline ends came to 14 bases. CDR3 length: 15 residues. The CDR3 is CASSPPGLNSYEQYF. The DNA for the CDR3 is TGTGCCAGCAGCCCACCGGGACTTAACTCCTACGAGCAGTACTTC.

The gene calls are TRBV5-1 and TRBJ1-4, with D possibly matching TRBD1 (5 bases). Germline V gene sequence: CDR1 SGHRS, CDR2 YFSETQ. The CDR3 loop spans 15 amino acids. The V gene lost 5 bases and the J gene lost 6 bases, with 17 bases spanning the gap. The CDR3 here is CASRLSGTDDEKLFF. CDR3 nucleotides: TGCGCCAGCAGGCTCTCCGGGACGGACGATGAAAAACTGTTTTTT.